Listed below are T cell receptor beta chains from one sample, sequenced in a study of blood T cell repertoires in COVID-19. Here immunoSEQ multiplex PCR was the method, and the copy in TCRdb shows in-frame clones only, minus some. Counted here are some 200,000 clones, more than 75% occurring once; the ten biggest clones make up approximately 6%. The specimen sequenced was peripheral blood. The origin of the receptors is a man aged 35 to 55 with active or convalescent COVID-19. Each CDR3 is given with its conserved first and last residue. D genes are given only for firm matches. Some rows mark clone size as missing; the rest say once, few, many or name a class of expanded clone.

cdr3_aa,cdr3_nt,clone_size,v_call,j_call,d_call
CASSLAGRGMGGYTF,TGCGCCAGCAGCTTGGCCGGCAGGGGAATGGGTGGCTACACCTTC,NA,TRBV5-1,TRBJ1-2,NA
CASSPTAGTYNEQFF,TGTGCCAGCAGCCCGACCGCGGGTACCTACAATGAGCAGTTCTTC,once,TRBV28,TRBJ2-1,NA
CAWRPNSNQPQHF,TGTGCCTGGAGACCTAACAGCAATCAGCCCCAGCATTTT,NA,TRBV30,TRBJ1-5,NA
CASSYSTSGGANEQFF,TGTGCCAGCAGTTACTCGACTAGCGGGGGGGCGAATGAGCAGTTCTTC,NA,TRBV6-2/TRBV6-3,TRBJ2-1,TRBD2
CASSLGGGPTYEQYF,TGTGCCAGCAGTTTAGGCGGGGGCCCTACCTACGAGCAGTACTTC,few,TRBV27,TRBJ2-7,NA
CASRREQDSYEQYF,TGTGCCAGCAGGCGGGAACAGGACTCCTACGAGCAGTACTTC,NA,TRBV2,TRBJ2-7,NA
CASSLDVGPSTDTQYF,TGCGCCAGCAGCTTGGATGTGGGGCCTAGCACAGATACGCAGTATTTT,NA,TRBV5-1,TRBJ2-3,NA
CASSPGQGASYGYTF,TGCGCCAGCAGCCCCGGACAGGGGGCAAGCTATGGCTACACCTTC,NA,TRBV5-1,TRBJ1-2,TRBD1
CASSLGASGAQETQYF,TGTGCCAGCAGTTTAGGGGCTAGCGGGGCCCAAGAGACCCAGTACTTC,NA,TRBV27,TRBJ2-5,TRBD2
CASRTTGGIETQYF,TGTGCCAGCAGAACGACAGGGGGCATAGAGACCCAGTACTTC,NA,TRBV6-5,TRBJ2-5,TRBD1
CASSDIGQGSYNEQFF,TGTGCCAGCAGTGATATAGGACAGGGATCCTACAATGAGCAGTTCTTC,NA,TRBV25-1,TRBJ2-1,TRBD1
CASTGESDTQYF,TGTGCCAGCACCGGGGAGTCAGATACGCAGTATTTT,NA,TRBV28,TRBJ2-3,NA
CASSSGRYEQYF,TGTGCCAGCAGTTCTGGGCGCTACGAGCAGTACTTC,NA,TRBV6-2/TRBV6-3,TRBJ2-7,NA
CASSNAGGGGSPLHF,TGTGCCAGCAGCAATGCGGGGGGGGGAGGATCACCCCTCCACTTT,NA,TRBV9,TRBJ1-6,NA
CASSYTGGDYGYTF,TGTGCCAGCAGTTACACAGGGGGGGACTATGGCTACACCTTC,few,TRBV6-6,TRBJ1-2,TRBD1
CSVLRSRSGYQETQYF,TGCAGCGTCTTGAGGTCTCGTTCGGGGTACCAAGAGACCCAGTACTTC,few,TRBV29-1,TRBJ2-5,NA
CASSVQGTDTQYF,TGTGCCAGCAGCGTACAGGGCACAGATACGCAGTATTTT,NA,TRBV9,TRBJ2-3,NA
CAINGDRGYTEAFF,TGTGCCATCAATGGGGACAGGGGATACACTGAAGCTTTCTTT,NA,TRBV10-3,TRBJ1-1,TRBD1
CASSSSYPSLEQYF,TGTGCCAGCAGCAGTAGCTACCCCTCTCTCGAGCAGTACTTC,NA,TRBV11-2,TRBJ2-7,NA
CASSRYTGTGGYEQYF,TGTGCCAGTAGCCGTTACACCGGGACAGGGGGCTACGAGCAGTACTTC,NA,TRBV19,TRBJ2-7,TRBD1
CASSSPLGGGTGELFF,TGTGCCAGCAGTTCACCTTTAGGGGGTGGAACCGGGGAGCTGTTTTTT,NA,TRBV6-2/TRBV6-3,TRBJ2-2,NA
CASSIHVSPGTSGIFYEQYF,TGTGCCAGTAGTATTCACGTAAGCCCCGGGACTAGCGGAATTTTCTACGAGCAGTACTTC,NA,TRBV19,TRBJ2-7,TRBD2
CASSLSSGGTDTQYF,TGTGCCAGCAGCTTATCTAGCGGGGGCACAGATACGCAGTATTTT,NA,TRBV13,TRBJ2-3,TRBD2
CASSPTTYGYTF,TGTGCCAGCTCACCTACAACCTATGGCTACACCTTC,NA,TRBV18,TRBJ1-2,NA
CASSGGGTSGRRNTEQFF,TGTGCCAGCAGCGGGGGCGGGACTAGCGGGAGACGTAACACTGAGCAGTTCTTC,NA,TRBV5-8,TRBJ2-1,TRBD2
CASSPAGWGTQYF,TGTGCCAGCAGTCCAGCGGGGTGGGGGACCCAGTACTTC,NA,TRBV28,TRBJ2-5,TRBD2
CASRLGQGATEAFF,TGTGCCAGCAGATTGGGACAGGGGGCCACTGAAGCTTTCTTT,NA,TRBV7-9,TRBJ1-1,TRBD1
CASQRGLAVQETQYF,TGTGCCAGCCAAAGGGGACTAGCGGTCCAAGAGACCCAGTACTTC,NA,TRBV3-1/TRBV3-2,TRBJ2-5,TRBD2
CASRRQGTNYGYTF,TGTGCCAGCAGAAGACAGGGAACTAACTATGGCTACACCTTC,NA,TRBV27,TRBJ1-2,TRBD1
CSARTGNTIYF,TGCAGTGCCCGGACAGGAAACACCATATATTTT,NA,TRBV20-1,TRBJ1-3,NA
CASSLEGVTSGYTF,TGTGCCAGCAGCTTAGAAGGGGTGACGTCTGGCTACACCTTC,NA,TRBV7-9,TRBJ1-2,NA
CASSQERGNQPQHF,TGTGCCAGCAGCCAAGAGAGGGGGAATCAGCCCCAGCATTTT,NA,TRBV4-2,TRBJ1-5,NA
CASSFEAALLNSNQPQHF,TGCGCCAGCAGCTTCGAGGCAGCCCTTCTAAATAGCAATCAGCCCCAGCATTTT,NA,TRBV5-1,TRBJ1-5,NA
CASSWAPQNGYTF,TGCGCCAGCAGCTGGGCACCCCAAAATGGCTACACCTTC,NA,TRBV5-1,TRBJ1-2,NA
CASSYAGGPETQYF,TGTGCCAGCAGTTACGCGGGGGGCCCGGAGACCCAGTACTTC,NA,TRBV6-2/TRBV6-3,TRBJ2-5,TRBD2
CASSPEVNTEAFF,TGCGCCAGCAGCCCCGAGGTGAACACTGAAGCTTTCTTT,NA,TRBV5-1,TRBJ1-1,NA
CASSYGQIYEQYF,TGTGCCAGCAGTTATGGACAGATCTACGAGCAGTACTTC,NA,TRBV6-2/TRBV6-3,TRBJ2-7,NA
CASSLTSLNTEAFF,TGTGCCAGCAGCTTAACATCGTTGAACACTGAAGCTTTCTTT,NA,TRBV7-2,TRBJ1-1,NA
CASSYRPAGTYSNQPQHF,TGTGCCAGCAGTTACCGCCCGGCAGGCACGTATAGCAATCAGCCCCAGCATTTT,NA,TRBV6-2/TRBV6-3,TRBJ1-5,NA
CASRNTGGADGYTF,TGTGCCAGCAGGAACACAGGGGGCGCCGATGGCTACACCTTC,NA,TRBV27,TRBJ1-2,TRBD1